The 4 T cell receptor beta chains reported below all come from one sample, sequenced in a study of blood T cells in healthy people across ages. Primed by a sample-barcoded 5' primer and a J-beta primer mix, a second PCR proceeded for roughly 6 to 12 cycles. A single record per CDR3 protein comes from TCRdb applying MiXCR to the 5' RACE reads. This sample has approximately 880,000 distinct CDR3 sequences; roughly 52% occur once, and the top ten carry roughly 13%. The sequenced sample was blood. The receptors derive from a man aged 30-40 years in good health.

The V and J genes are TRBV7-3 and TRBJ2-5; 9 positions match TRBD1. The CDR3 loop spans 15 amino acids. CDR1 is SGHTA, CDR2 FQGTGA, per germline. V dropped 6 bases and J dropped 2; count of bases not matched to a gene: 7. CDR3 region: CASRSGTGWQETQYF. CDR3 sequence (DNA): TGTGCCAGCAGATCCGGGACAGGGTGGCAAGAGACCCAGTACTTC.

The chain carries TRBV4-1 and TRBJ2-7; 10 positions agree with TRBD2. The CDR3 totals 15 residues. CDR1 is MGHRA, CDR2 YSYEKL, per germline. Germline trimming cut 1 base from V and 7 bases from J; bases unmatched to any gene: 7. CDR3 residues: CASSQVAGGLNEQYF. The CDR3 bases are TGCGCCAGCAGCCAAGTAGCGGGGGGACTAAATGAGCAGTACTTC.

This clonotype was detected ten times or more. The chain employs TRBV4-2 and TRBJ2-5; maybe TRBD2 (5 bases). V lost 2 bases and J lost 3, with 10 bases in between. The CDR3 has 14 residues. The germline V gene has CDR1 LGHNA and CDR2 YNFKEQ. CDR3 loop: CASSQTAVEETQYF. As DNA, the CDR3 is TGTGCCAGCAGCCAAACAGCGGTAGAAGAGACCCAGTACTTC.

This chain uses TRBV6-5 with TRBJ2-5; TRBD1 matches at 9 bases. Germline values: CDR1 MNHEY, CDR2 SVGAGI. V shed 3 bases and J 2 bases; nucleotides not matched to a gene: 7. The CDR3 totals 16 residues. The CDR3: CASSYFGTGFQETQYF. The CDR3 coding sequence is TGTGCCAGCAGTTATTTCGGGACAGGGTTTCAAGAGACCCAGTACTTC.